Shown below are 15 T cell receptor beta chains from a single sample sequenced in a study of blood T cell repertoires in COVID-19 (dated by TCRdb to the early 2020s). To prepare the library, the immunoSEQ multiplex PCR assay was applied. The clones in this table, taken by TCRdb from immuneACCESS, are in-frame only. Not every clone is retained; where verified, under half of the shortfall comes from an unresolved V gene, and the cause of the rest is unknown. Within this sample are hundreds of thousands of clones, with roughly 88% of them counted one time only. The ten largest make up around 2.1% of the sample. Sequencing was performed on PBMCs or T cells enriched from blood (not recorded which). These receptors were obtained from a middle-aged woman with acute COVID-19.

The chain links TRBV11-2 to TRBJ2-7; D call uncertain. Trimming took 2 bases from V and 3 from J, leaving 2 bases between them. The germline V gene has CDR1 SGHAT and CDR2 FQNNGV. The CDR3 totals 11 residues. The CDR3 nucleotides are TGTGCCAGCAGCTTACTCTACGAGCAGTACTTC. This translates into CASSLLYEQYF.

The chain recombines TRBV2 with TRBJ2-1; 8 bases fit TRBD2. The CDR3 contains 15 residues. The germline CDR1 and CDR2 sequences are SNHLY and FYNNEI. J was trimmed by 5 bases and V by 3 bases; bases with no gene match: 6. CDR3 coding DNA: TGTGCCAGCAGTGACCGGGGGGGGTCCCACAATGAGCAGTTCTTC. Translated, it gives CASSDRGGSHNEQFF.

The chain employs TRBV5-8 and TRBJ1-1, with D tentatively TRBD1 (5 bases). Germline V gene sequence: CDR1 SGHTS, CDR2 YDEGEE. Deletions cut 0 bases from V and 4 bases from J, with 13 bases between. CDR3 size: 15 residues. The CDR3: CASSLAGGSGTEAFF. The CDR3 bases are TGTGCCAGCAGCTTGGCCGGGGGGTCCGGCACTGAAGCTTTCTTT.

The chain uses TRBV19 and TRBJ2-2; 7 bases fit TRBD1. The V gene end was trimmed by 6 bases and the J gene end by 2 bases; junction bases not matched to a gene: 12. Germline lookup yields CDR1 LNHDA and CDR2 SQIVND (reference sequence). The CDR3 is made up of 17 amino acids. The CDR3 DNA reads TGTGCCAGTAGCCGACTCCTCGGGACAGACAACACCGGGGAGCTGTTTTTT. Translating gives CASSRLLGTDNTGELFF.

The V and J genes are TRBV6-6 and TRBJ1-5; 7 bases are a match to TRBD1. Germline V gene lookup returns CDR1 MNHNY and CDR2 SVGAGI (reference sequence). V shed 5 bases, J shed 4 bases, and the junction held 2 bases outside the gene matches. The length of the CDR3 is 13 residues. The CDR3 nucleotides read TGTGCCAGCAGTCGACAGGGAAATCAGCCCCAGCATTTT. Translating gives CASSRQGNQPQHF.

The chain uses TRBV5-1 and TRBJ2-3; 9 nucleotides agree with TRBD1. With V trimmed by 3 bases and J by 1 base, 0 bases remained unmatched. This CDR3 is 14 amino acids long. Germline V lookup: CDR1 SGHRS, CDR2 YFSETQ. The CDR3 loop reads CASSWDRGTDTQYF. CDR3 coding DNA: TGCGCCAGCAGCTGGGACAGGGGCACAGATACGCAGTATTTT. The complete variable domain, with remaining parts taken from reference TRBV5-1 and TRBJ2-3, reads KAGVTQTPRYLIKTRGQQVTLSCSPISGHRSVSWYQQTPGQGLQFLFEYFSETQRNKGNFPGRFSGRQFSNSRSEMNVSTLELGDSALYLCASSWDRGTDTQYFGPGTRLTVL.

This clone turned up a few times. J is TRBJ1-1 and V is TRBV5-4; D remains unclear. Germline loops: CDR1 SGHNT, CDR2 YYREEE (reference sequence). Trimming left V 3 bases short and J 7 bases short, with 10 bases between. This CDR3 is built from 12 residues. CDR3 coding DNA: TGTGCCAGCAGCTCGGAGGTCCATGAAGCTTTCTTT. It specifies CASSSEVHEAFF.

The chain couples TRBV24-1 to TRBJ1-1; D perhaps matches TRBD1 (5 bases). This CDR3 has 17 amino acids. The V gene's germline CDR1 is KGHDR and CDR2 SFDVKD. Trimming cost V 5 bases and J 0 bases, with 18 bases left between them. Here the CDR3 reads CATSGGGPDSMNTEAFF. DNA of the CDR3: TGTGCCACCAGTGGCGGGGGACCCGACTCTATGAACACTGAAGCTTTCTTT.

The genes are TRBV7-9 and TRBJ2-2; 10 nucleotides agree with TRBD2. V gave up 8 bases and J gave up 3 bases; unmatched junction bases: 15. The CDR3 totals 18 residues. CDR1 and CDR2 from the germline V gene are SEHNR and FQNEAQ (reference sequence). CDR3 coding DNA: TGTGCCAGCCCCCTCCGAGGGCTAGCGGGGGACTACACCGGGGAGCTGTTTTTT. It specifies CASPLRGLAGDYTGELFF. Full variable domain (remainder filled in from reference TRBV7-9 and TRBJ2-2): DTGVSQNPRHKITKRGQNVTFRCDPISEHNRLYWYRQTLGQGPEFLTYFQNEAQLEKSRLLSDRFSAERPKGSFSTLEIQRTEQGDSAMYLCASPLRGLAGDYTGELFFGEGSRLTVL.

The chain combines TRBV24-1 with TRBJ1-2, with 10 bases fitting TRBD1. Germline V gives CDR1 KGHDR, CDR2 SFDVKD. With 3 bases clipped from V and 4 bases from J, the junction kept 10 bases outside the gene matches. The CDR3 runs to 17 residues. The CDR3 DNA reads TGTGCCACCAGTGATCGCATCGGGACAGGGGCCGCCTATGGCTACACCTTC. This sequence encodes CATSDRIGTGAAYGYTF.

The V and J genes are TRBV19 and TRBJ1-2; TRBD1 matches at 8 bases. V shed 10 bases, J shed 5 bases, and the junction held 18 bases outside the gene matches. Per germline, CDR1 LNHDA and CDR2 SQIVND (reference sequence). This CDR3 is 16 amino acids long. CDR3 region: CATSLGPGQAAYGYTF. CDR3 DNA: TGTGCCACCTCGTTGGGCCCGGGACAGGCGGCTTATGGCTACACCTTC.

The chain is built from TRBV2 and TRBJ1-6; D ambiguous. The CDR3 is 16 amino acids. V gave up 2 bases and J gave up 6 bases, with 14 bases separating them. CDR1 is SNHLY, CDR2 FYNNEI, per germline. CDR3 coding DNA: TGTGCCAGCAGTGAAAATTTCGGCGGGTCTAATTCACCCCTCCACTTT. This translates into CASSENFGGSNSPLHF. Full variable domain (outside the CDR3, taken from reference TRBV2 and TRBJ1-6): EPEVTQTPSHQVTQMGQEVILRCVPISNHLYFYWYRQILGQKVEFLVSFYNNEISEKSEIFDDQFSVERPDGSNFTLKIRSTKLEDSAMYFCASSENFGGSNSPLHFGNGTRLTVT.

The J gene is TRBJ2-7, the V gene TRBV3-1 (or the pseudogene TRBV3-2); TRBD1 aligns across 10 bases. Germline lookup yields CDR1 LGHDT and CDR2 YNNKEL (reference sequence). This CDR3 is built from 13 residues. V gave up 4 bases and J gave up 9 bases; unmatched junction bases: 6. CDR3 loop: CASSPGTGDVQYF. Written as DNA, the CDR3 is TGTGCCAGCAGCCCCGGGACAGGGGACGTGCAGTACTTC.

This rearrangement joins TRBV6-5 to TRBJ2-3; perhaps TRBD2 as D (6 bases). This CDR3 region has 15 residues. V lost 6 bases and J lost 0, with 13 bases in between. The germline V gene has CDR1 MNHEY and CDR2 SVGAGI. The CDR3 DNA reads as TGTGCCAGCAGGAGAACTAGCCCTAGCACAGATACGCAGTATTTT. Its protein product is CASRRTSPSTDTQYF.

The gene calls are TRBV14 and TRBJ1-1; D gene uncertain. The V and J ends lost 2 bases and 1 base respectively, with 5 bases between them. The CDR3 consists of 13 residues. Looked up from germline, CDR1 is SGHDN and CDR2 is FVKESK. The CDR3 DNA sequence: TGTGCCAGCAGCCAATTTCAGAACACTGAAGCTTTCTTT. This encodes CASSQFQNTEAFF.